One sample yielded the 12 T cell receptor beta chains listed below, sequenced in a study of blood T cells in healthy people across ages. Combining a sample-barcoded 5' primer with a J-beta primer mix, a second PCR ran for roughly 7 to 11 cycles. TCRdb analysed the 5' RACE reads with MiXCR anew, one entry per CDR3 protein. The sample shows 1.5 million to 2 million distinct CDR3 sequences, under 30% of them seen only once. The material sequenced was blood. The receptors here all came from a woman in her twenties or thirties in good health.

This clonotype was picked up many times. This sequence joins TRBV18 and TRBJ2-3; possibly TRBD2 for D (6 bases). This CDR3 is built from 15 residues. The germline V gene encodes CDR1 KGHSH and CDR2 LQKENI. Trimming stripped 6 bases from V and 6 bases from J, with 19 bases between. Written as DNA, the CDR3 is TGTGCCAGCTCCCTCGGGAGCGGGCTCCCTGATACGCAGTATTTT. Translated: CASSLGSGLPDTQYF.

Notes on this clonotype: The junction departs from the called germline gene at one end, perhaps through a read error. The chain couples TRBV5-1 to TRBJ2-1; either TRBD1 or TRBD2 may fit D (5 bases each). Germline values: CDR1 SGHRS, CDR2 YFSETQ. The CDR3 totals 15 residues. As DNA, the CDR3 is TGCGCCAGCAGCATTGCCGGGACCTCCTTCAATGAGCAGTTCTTC. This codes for CASSIAGTSFNEQFF. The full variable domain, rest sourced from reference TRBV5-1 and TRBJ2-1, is KAGVTQTPRYLIKTRGQQVTLSCSPISGHRSVSWYQQTPGQGLQFLFEYFSETQRNKGNFPGRFSGRQFSNSRSEMNVSTLELGDSALYLCASSIAGTSFNEQFFGPGTRLTVL.

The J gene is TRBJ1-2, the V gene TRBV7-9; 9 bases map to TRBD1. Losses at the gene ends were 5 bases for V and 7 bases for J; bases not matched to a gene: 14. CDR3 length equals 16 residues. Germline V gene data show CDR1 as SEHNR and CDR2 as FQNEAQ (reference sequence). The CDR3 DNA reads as TGTGCCAGCAGCCCGAGGACAGGGGTGGCTATGAGTGGCTACACCTTC. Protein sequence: CASSPRTGVAMSGYTF.

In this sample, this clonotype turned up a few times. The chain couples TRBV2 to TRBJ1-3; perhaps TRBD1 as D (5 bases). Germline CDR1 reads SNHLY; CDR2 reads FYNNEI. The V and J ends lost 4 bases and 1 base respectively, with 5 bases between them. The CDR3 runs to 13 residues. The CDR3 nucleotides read TGTGCCAGCAGTGCAGGGTCTGGAAACACCATATATTTT. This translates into CASSAGSGNTIYF.

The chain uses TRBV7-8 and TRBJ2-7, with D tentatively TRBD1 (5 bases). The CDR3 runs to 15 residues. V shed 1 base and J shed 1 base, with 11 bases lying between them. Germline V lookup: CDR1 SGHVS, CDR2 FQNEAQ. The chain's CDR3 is CASSLVPDISYEQYF. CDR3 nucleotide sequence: TGTGCCAGCAGCTTAGTTCCGGACATTTCCTACGAGCAGTACTTC.

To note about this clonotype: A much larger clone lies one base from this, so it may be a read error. The DNA for the CDR3 is TGCAGTGCAGAGCAACTAGGGGGAAACATTCGGTACTTC. Amino acid sequence: CSAEQLGGNIRYF. The V and J genes are TRBV20-1 and TRBJ2-4, with D maybe TRBD1 (6 bases). Per the germline V gene, CDR1 is DFQATT and CDR2 is SNEGSKA (reference sequence). The CDR3 totals 13 residues.

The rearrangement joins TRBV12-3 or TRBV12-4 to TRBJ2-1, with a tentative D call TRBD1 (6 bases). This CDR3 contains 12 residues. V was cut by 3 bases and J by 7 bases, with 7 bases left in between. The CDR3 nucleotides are TGTGCCAGCAGTTTCGGACAGAATGAGCAGTTCTTC. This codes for CASSFGQNEQFF.

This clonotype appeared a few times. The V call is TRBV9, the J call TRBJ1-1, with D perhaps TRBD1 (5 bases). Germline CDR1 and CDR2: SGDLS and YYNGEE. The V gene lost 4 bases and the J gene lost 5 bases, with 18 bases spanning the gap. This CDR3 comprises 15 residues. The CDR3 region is CASSSRGTLGTEAFF. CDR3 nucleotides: TGTGCCAGCAGCTCACGAGGGACCCTGGGAACTGAAGCTTTCTTT.

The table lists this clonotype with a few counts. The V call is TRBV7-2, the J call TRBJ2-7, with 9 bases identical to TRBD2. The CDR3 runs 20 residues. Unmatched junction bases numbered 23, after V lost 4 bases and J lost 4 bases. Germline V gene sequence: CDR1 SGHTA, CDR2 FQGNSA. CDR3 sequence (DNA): TGTGCCAGCAGCTCTCACCCCCCGTTAAGGGCGGGAGGGCCGAGGTACGAGCAGTACTTC. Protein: CASSSHPPLRAGGPRYEQYF.

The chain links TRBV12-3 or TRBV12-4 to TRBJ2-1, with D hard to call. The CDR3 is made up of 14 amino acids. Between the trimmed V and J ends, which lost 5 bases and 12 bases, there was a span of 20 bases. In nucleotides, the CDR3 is TGTGCCAGCAGTCGGCGACTGCACGAATATGTGCAGTTCTTC. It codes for CASSRRLHEYVQFF.

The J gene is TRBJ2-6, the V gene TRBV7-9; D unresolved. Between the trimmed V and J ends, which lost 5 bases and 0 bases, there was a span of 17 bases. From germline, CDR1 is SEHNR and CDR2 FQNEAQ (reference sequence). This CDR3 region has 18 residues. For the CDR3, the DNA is TGTGCCAGCAGCGTCTTGGGTCAGGCCGACTCTGGGGCCAACGTCCTGACTTTC. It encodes CASSVLGQADSGANVLTF.

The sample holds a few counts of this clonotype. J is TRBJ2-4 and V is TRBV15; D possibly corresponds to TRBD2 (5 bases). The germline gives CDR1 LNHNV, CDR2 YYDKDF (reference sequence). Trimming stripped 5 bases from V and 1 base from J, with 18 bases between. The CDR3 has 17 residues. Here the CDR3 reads CATSGIKLRGAKNIQYF. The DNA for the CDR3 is TGTGCCACCAGCGGGATAAAGTTGAGAGGGGCCAAAAACATTCAGTACTTC.